This T cell receptor beta chain was recovered during a study of blood T cells in healthy people across ages. Study results and caveats: Diversity of TCR beta per million T cells declined in a roughly linear way with age. The authors considered diversity estimates from one million T cells to be underestimates.

A second PCR of roughly 7 to 11 cycles used a sample-barcoded 5' primer and a J-beta primer mix. TCRdb analysed the 5' RACE reads with MiXCR anew, one entry per CDR3 protein. Here the sample spans 1.8 million or so distinct CDR3 sequences, 35% to 50% being singletons. CDR3 length: 15 residues. Germline CDR1 reads LGHNA; CDR2 reads YSLEER. V lost 0 bases, J lost 8 bases, and 14 bases lay in between. Ranging in age from about 6 to 95, the donors were healthy Caucasian individuals from Russia. With respect to this clonotype: The antigen remains undetermined.

This sequence joins TRBV4-3 and TRBJ1-3; D gene uncertain. Specimen: blood. This TCR was sampled from a human donor in good health. CDR3 nucleotides: TGCGCCAGCAGCCAAGACGTTTCGCCCGGGGACACCATATATTTT. It yields the protein CASSQDVSPGDTIYF.